This is a list of T cell receptor beta chains from one sample in a study of shared clonotypes between healthy human individuals. Clones were read by immunoSEQ multiplex PCR, and TCRdb kept only the in-frame ones, dropping some. In the table there are roughly 2.4 million clones, approximately 94% of which are singletons. Input material: naive CD4+ T cells sorted from blood. Receptors were obtained from a young man in good health. Both conserved end residues are part of each CDR3. The order of the fields is V gene, J gene, CDR3 length, clone size, D gene, CDR3 DNA, CDR3 protein. A D gene is named only where the DNA matches it firmly. The size entry is marked missing in some rows and otherwise reads once, few, many or a size class.

TRBV6-1	TRBJ1-4	14	-	-	TGTGCCAGCGGGAGATGGACAGCGAATGAAAAACTGTTTTTT	CASGRWTANEKLFF
TRBV11-2	TRBJ2-3	15	-	-	TGTGCCAGCAGCTTGGCGGCCGGGGGCACAGATACGCAGTATTTT	CASSLAAGGTDTQYF
TRBV14	TRBJ2-3	12	once	-	TGTGCCAGCACGATAGGATTGGGTACGCAGTATTTT	CASTIGLGTQYF
TRBV4-1	TRBJ2-2	16	-	TRBD1	TGCGCCAGCAGCCAAGGGGTGACAGGGATTACCGGGGAGCTGTTTTTT	CASSQGVTGITGELFF
TRBV6-5	TRBJ2-1	15	-	-	TGTGCCAGCACCTACCTGGGGCAGGGCTACAATGAGCAGTTCTTC	CASTYLGQGYNEQFF
TRBV6-5	TRBJ1-1	13	-	-	TGTGCCAGCAGTGGAAGGGGGAACACTGAAGCTTTCTTT	CASSGRGNTEAFF
TRBV4-3	TRBJ2-3	14	-	-	TGCGCCAGCAGCCAAGGACAAAGCACAGATACGCAGTATTTT	CASSQGQSTDTQYF
TRBV6-1	TRBJ2-1	15	-	TRBD2	TGTGCCAGCGGGCCTTCGGTAGCGGGGGGCAATGAGCAGTTCTTC	CASGPSVAGGNEQFF
TRBV6-5	TRBJ2-5	15	-	TRBD1	TGTGCCAGCAGTTACGGACAGGTGGTGGGAGAGACCCAGTACTTC	CASSYGQVVGETQYF
TRBV5-1	TRBJ2-7	16	-	TRBD1	TGCGCCAGCAGCTTGGTCGGCGGGACAGGCTCCTACGAGCAGTACTTC	CASSLVGGTGSYEQYF
TRBV11-2	TRBJ2-2	15	-	-	TGTGCCAGCAGCTTGGGCGGGGAGTACACCGGGGAGCTGTTTTTT	CASSLGGEYTGELFF
TRBV27	TRBJ2-7	12	few	-	TGTGCCAGCAGTTTGATCCCCGGAGTCCAGTACTTC	CASSLIPGVQYF
TRBV5-1	TRBJ2-6	15	-	-	TGCGCCAGCAGCTGGGAGCTAGCTGGGGCCAACGTCCTGACTTTC	CASSWELAGANVLTF
TRBV6-5	TRBJ1-6	14	-	-	TGTGCCAGCAGTCGGGCCGTGCGGGATTCACCCCTCCACTTT	CASSRAVRDSPLHF
TRBV10-3	TRBJ1-2	17	-	-	TGTGCCATCAGTGAGTCCCCTAGTGGGGGTACTAACTATGGCTACACCTTC	CAISESPSGGTNYGYTF
TRBV25-1	TRBJ1-3	13	-	-	TGTGCCAGCAGTCCATCTGGGGGAAACACCATATATTTT	CASSPSGGNTIYF
TRBV6-5	TRBJ1-2	11	-	TRBD1	TGTGCCAGCAGGAGGACAGGAAGCTACACCTTC	CASRRTGSYTF
TRBV7-2	TRBJ2-7	16	-	TRBD1	TGTGCCAGCAGCTTATCCGGGACAGGGAGCTCCTACGAGCAGTACTTC	CASSLSGTGSSYEQYF
TRBV28	TRBJ2-7	13	few	-	TGTGCCAGCAGTTTAGACGGGTCTTACGAGCAGTACTTC	CASSLDGSYEQYF
TRBV29-1	TRBJ2-3	14	once	TRBD2	TGCAGCGTTTTGACTAGCGGGGGGGACTATACGCAGTATTTT	CSVLTSGGDYTQYF
TRBV14	TRBJ1-5	17	-	TRBD1	TGTGCCAGCAAGACTCGGGTTTATTTACAGGGGGACGAGCCCCAGCATTTT	CASKTRVYLQGDEPQHF
TRBV29-1	TRBJ2-5	11	-	-	TGCAGCGCAGCCATCCAAGAGACCCAGTACTTC	CSAAIQETQYF
TRBV27	TRBJ1-5	16	-	TRBD1	TGTGCCAGCAGAAGACAGGGGCTAACTGACAATCAGCCCCAGCATTTT	CASRRQGLTDNQPQHF
TRBV7-2	TRBJ1-2	13	once	-	TGTGCCAGCAGCTTAGAGGCAGGGCATGGCTACACCTTC	CASSLEAGHGYTF
TRBV5-1	TRBJ1-1	14	once	-	TGCGCCAGCAGCTTGGTCCCCCAAAACACTGAAGCTTTCTTT	CASSLVPQNTEAFF
TRBV6-1	TRBJ1-5	15	-	-	TGTGCCAGCAGCCATGACGGGGGCGGGAATCAGCCCCAGCATTTT	CASSHDGGGNQPQHF
TRBV19	TRBJ2-2	15	-	-	TGTGCCAGTAGTACCCGCCGGTACGACACCGGGGAGCTGTTTTTT	CASSTRRYDTGELFF
TRBV11-2	TRBJ2-7	14	-	-	TGTGCCAGCAGACCGACCCTTACAGGGCCCGAGCAGTACTTC	CASRPTLTGPEQYF
TRBV6-1	TRBJ1-5	15	-	TRBD1	TGTGCCAGCAGTGAGGGACAGGGAAGCAATCAGCCCCAGCATTTT	CASSEGQGSNQPQHF
TRBV18	TRBJ2-3	11	-	-	TGTGCCAGCTCACCAGGGGGTACGCAGTATTTT	CASSPGGTQYF
TRBV29-1	TRBJ2-1	16	-	TRBD1	TGCAGCGTGGAAACCGGGACAGGGGGCTCCTACAATGAGCAGTTCTTC	CSVETGTGGSYNEQFF
TRBV7-2	TRBJ1-4	14	-	-	TGTGCCAGCAGCGAGGGGTCGCCTAATGAAAAACTGTTTTTT	CASSEGSPNEKLFF
TRBV5-1	TRBJ2-3	16	-	TRBD2	TGCGCCAGCAGCCCTACTAGCGGGACTAGCACAGATACGCAGTATTTT	CASSPTSGTSTDTQYF
TRBV28	TRBJ2-1	14	-	-	TGTGCCAGCATAGCGCACTCCCTTAGTAATGAGCAGTTCTTC	CASIAHSLSNEQFF
TRBV5-1	TRBJ2-3	16	once	TRBD2	TGCGCCAGCAGCTTGGCGCTAGCGGGGAGCACAGATACGCAGTATTTT	CASSLALAGSTDTQYF
TRBV30	TRBJ2-2	14	-	-	TGTGCCTGGAGAGCGGTCGCGAACACCGGGGAGCTGTTTTTT	CAWRAVANTGELFF
TRBV18	TRBJ1-1	12	-	-	TGTGCCAGCTCACCGTCCGGCTCCTTAGCTTTCTTT	CASSPSGSLAFF
TRBV6-5	TRBJ1-3	13	-	-	TGTGCCAGCAGGCCCGCAAGGGAAAACACCATATATTTT	CASRPARENTIYF